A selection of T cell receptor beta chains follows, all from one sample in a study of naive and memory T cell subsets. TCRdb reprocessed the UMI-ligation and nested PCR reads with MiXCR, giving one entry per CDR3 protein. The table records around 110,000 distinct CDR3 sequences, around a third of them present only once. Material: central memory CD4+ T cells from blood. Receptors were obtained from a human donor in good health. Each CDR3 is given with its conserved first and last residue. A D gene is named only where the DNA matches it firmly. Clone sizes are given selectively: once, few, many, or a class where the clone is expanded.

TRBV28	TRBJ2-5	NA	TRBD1	CASSLAQGSRETQYF	TGTGCCAGCAGTTTGGCACAGGGGTCCCGAGAGACCCAGTACTTC
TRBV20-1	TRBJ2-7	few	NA	CSATNREVGSYEQYF	TGCAGTGCTACAAATCGGGAAGTGGGCTCCTACGAGCAGTACTTC
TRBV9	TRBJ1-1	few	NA	CASSAGPGSMNTEAFF	TGTGCCAGCAGCGCTGGTCCAGGGTCGATGAACACTGAAGCTTTCTTT
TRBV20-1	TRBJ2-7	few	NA	CSARVGTFSTYEQYF	TGCAGTGCTAGGGTTGGGACATTTTCAACTTACGAGCAGTACTTC
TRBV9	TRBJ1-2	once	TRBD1	CASSVSTGDVYGYTF	TGTGCCAGCAGCGTATCGACAGGGGATGTCTATGGCTACACCTTC
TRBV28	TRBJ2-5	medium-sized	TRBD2	CASSTGVAGNSGETQYF	TGTGCCAGCAGTACCGGGGTAGCGGGTAACTCGGGAGAGACCCAGTACTTC
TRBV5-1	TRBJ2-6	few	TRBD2	CATAGLAGSGDVLTF	TGCGCCACCGCGGGACTAGCGGGCTCCGGCGACGTCCTGACTTTC
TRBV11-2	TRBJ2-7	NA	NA	CASSPAWGLAPYEQYF	TGTGCCAGCAGCCCAGCGTGGGGGCTCGCCCCCTACGAGCAGTACTTC
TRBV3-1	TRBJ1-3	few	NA	CASSRMPAAGNTIYF	TGTGCCAGCAGCCGAATGCCTGCGGCCGGAAACACCATATATTTT
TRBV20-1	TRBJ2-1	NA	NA	CSGTLGGNEQFF	TGCAGTGGAACACTAGGGGGCAATGAGCAGTTCTTC
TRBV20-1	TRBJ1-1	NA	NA	CSAPRGAVMNTEAFF	TGCAGTGCTCCTAGGGGGGCGGTCATGAACACTGAAGCTTTCTTT
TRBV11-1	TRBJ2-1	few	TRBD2	CASSLGSGKGNEQFF	TGTGCCAGCAGCTTAGGGAGCGGGAAGGGCAATGAGCAGTTCTTC
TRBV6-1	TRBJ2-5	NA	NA	CASSEGRRETQYF	TGTGCCAGCAGTGAAGGGAGGCGGGAGACCCAGTACTTC
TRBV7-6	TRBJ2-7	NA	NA	CASSLGQRYEQYF	TGTGCCAGCAGCTTGGGGCAGAGATACGAGCAGTACTTC
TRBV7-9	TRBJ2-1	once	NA	CASSSYFAGNEQFF	TGTGCCAGCAGTTCGTATTTTGCGGGCAATGAGCAGTTCTTC
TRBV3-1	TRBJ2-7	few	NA	CASSQVDGYEQYF	TGTGCCAGCAGCCAAGTTGACGGCTACGAGCAGTACTTC
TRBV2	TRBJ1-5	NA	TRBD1	CASSGQQYSNQPQHF	TGTGCCAGCTCGGGACAGCAGTATAGCAATCAGCCCCAGCATTTT
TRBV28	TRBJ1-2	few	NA	CASSPGGPVYGYTF	TGTGCCAGCAGTCCCGGCGGACCGGTCTATGGCTACACCTTC
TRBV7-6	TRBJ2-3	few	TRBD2	CASSLAPSGRAGNETDTQYF	TGTGCCAGCAGCTTAGCGCCTAGCGGGAGGGCCGGTAATGAAACAGATACGCAGTATTTT
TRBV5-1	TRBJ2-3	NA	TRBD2	CASSTLAGGITDTQYF	TGCGCCAGCAGCACTTTAGCGGGAGGAATCACAGATACGCAGTATTTT
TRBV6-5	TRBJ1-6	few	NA	CASSYSDGSPLHF	TGTGCCAGCAGTTACTCTGATGGTTCACCCCTCCACTTT
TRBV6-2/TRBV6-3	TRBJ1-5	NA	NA	CASSYVAFNQPQHF	TGTGCCAGCAGTTATGTGGCGTTCAATCAGCCCCAGCATTTT
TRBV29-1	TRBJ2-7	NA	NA	CSARGGQSYEQYF	TGCAGCGCCCGAGGGGGACAATCCTACGAGCAGTACTTC